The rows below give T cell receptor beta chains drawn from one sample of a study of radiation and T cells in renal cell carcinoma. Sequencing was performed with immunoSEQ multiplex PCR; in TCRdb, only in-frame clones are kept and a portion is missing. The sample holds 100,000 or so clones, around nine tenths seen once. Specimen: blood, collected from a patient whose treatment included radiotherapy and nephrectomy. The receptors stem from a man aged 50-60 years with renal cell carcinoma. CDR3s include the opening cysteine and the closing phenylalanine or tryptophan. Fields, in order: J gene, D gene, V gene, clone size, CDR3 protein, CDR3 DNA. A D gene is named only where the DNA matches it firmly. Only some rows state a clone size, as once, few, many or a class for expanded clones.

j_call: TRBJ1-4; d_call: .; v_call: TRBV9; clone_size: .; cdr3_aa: CASSVSSSGDEKLFF; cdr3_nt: TGTGCCAGCAGCGTATCCTCCAGTGGGGACGAAAAACTGTTTTTT
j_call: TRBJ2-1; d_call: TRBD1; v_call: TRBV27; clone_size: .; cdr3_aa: CASSLRDRVEQFF; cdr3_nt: TGTGCCAGCAGTTTAAGGGACAGGGTTGAGCAGTTCTTC
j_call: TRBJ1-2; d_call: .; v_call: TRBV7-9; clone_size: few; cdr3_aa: CASSFRGGRGYTF; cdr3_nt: TGTGCCAGCAGCTTTAGGGGCGGCCGCGGCTACACCTTC
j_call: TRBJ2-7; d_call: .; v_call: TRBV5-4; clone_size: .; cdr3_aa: CASSLPGGRGDEQYF; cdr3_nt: TGTGCCAGCAGCTTACCGGGTGGCCGTGGAGACGAGCAGTACTTC
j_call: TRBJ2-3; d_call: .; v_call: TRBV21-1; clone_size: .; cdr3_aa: CASSKIWGVRLNSDRRPSTDTQYF; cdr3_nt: TGTGCCAGCAGCAAAATTTGGGGTGTCAGACTAAACTCGGACAGGCGACCTAGCACAGATACGCAGTATTTT
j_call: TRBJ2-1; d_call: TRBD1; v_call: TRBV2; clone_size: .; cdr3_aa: CASSETGRNEQFF; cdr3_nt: TGTGCCAGCAGTGAGACAGGGCGCAATGAGCAGTTCTTC
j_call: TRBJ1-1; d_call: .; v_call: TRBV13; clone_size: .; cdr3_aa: CASSLGEAFF; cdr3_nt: TGTGCCAGCAGTTTAGGTGAAGCTTTCTTT
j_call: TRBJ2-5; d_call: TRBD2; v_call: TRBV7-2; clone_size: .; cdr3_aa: CASSLVGDYGETQYF; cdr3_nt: TGTGCCAGCAGCTTAGTCGGGGACTATGGAGAGACCCAGTACTTC
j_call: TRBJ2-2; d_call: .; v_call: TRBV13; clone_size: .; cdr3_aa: CASSFLASWDTGELFF; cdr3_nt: TGTGCCAGCAGCTTTTTGGCTAGCTGGGACACCGGGGAGCTGTTTTTT
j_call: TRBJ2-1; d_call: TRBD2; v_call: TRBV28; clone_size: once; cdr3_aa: CASRRAGEGRNEQFF; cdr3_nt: TGTGCCAGCAGGCGAGCGGGAGAAGGTAGAAATGAGCAGTTCTTC
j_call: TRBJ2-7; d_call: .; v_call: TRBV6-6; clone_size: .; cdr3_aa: CASSTRSYEQYF; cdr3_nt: TGTGCCAGCAGTACTCGGTCCTACGAGCAGTACTTC
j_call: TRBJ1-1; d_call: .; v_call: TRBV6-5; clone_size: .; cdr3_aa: CASSEFRDTEAFF; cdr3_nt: TGTGCCAGCAGTGAATTCAGGGACACTGAAGCTTTCTTT
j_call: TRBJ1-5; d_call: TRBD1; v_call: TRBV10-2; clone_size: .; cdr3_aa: CATTTGGNNQPQHF; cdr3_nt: TGCGCCACTACGACAGGGGGCAACAATCAGCCCCAGCATTTT
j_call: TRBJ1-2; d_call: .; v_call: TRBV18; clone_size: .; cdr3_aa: CASSPQDGWTNYGYTF; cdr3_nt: TGTGCCAGCTCACCACAGGACGGATGGACTAACTATGGCTACACCTTC
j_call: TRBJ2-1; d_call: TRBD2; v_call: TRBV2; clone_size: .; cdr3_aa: CASSRIAGYEQFF; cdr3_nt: TGTGCCAGCTCTCGGATAGCGGGGTATGAGCAGTTCTTC
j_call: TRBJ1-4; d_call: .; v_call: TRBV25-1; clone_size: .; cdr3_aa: CASSEGGILEKLFF; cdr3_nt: TGTGCCAGCAGTGAAGGGGGCATTTTAGAAAAACTGTTTTTT
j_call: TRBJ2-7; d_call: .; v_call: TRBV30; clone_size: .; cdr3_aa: CAWSVLRYEQYF; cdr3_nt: TGTGCCTGGAGTGTACTGAGATACGAGCAGTACTTC
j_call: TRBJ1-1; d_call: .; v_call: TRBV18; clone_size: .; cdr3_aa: CASSREEEEAFF; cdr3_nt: TGTGCCAGCTCACGGGAGGAGGAGGAAGCTTTCTTT
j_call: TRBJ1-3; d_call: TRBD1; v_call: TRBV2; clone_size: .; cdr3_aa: CASSWEGATGNTIYF; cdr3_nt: TGTGCCAGCAGCTGGGAGGGGGCTACGGGAAACACCATATATTTT
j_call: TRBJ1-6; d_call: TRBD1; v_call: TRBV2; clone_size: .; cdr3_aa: CAGTGQGGSPLHF; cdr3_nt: TGTGCCGGCACGGGACAGGGAGGTTCACCCCTCCACTTT
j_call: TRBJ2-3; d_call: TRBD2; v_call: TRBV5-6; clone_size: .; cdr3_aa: CASSRSGSGSDTQYF; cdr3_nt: TGTGCCAGCAGCCGGAGCGGGAGCGGGTCAGATACGCAGTATTTT
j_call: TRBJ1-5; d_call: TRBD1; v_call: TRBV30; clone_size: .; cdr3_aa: CAWSPRTGVYQPQHF; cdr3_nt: TGTGCCTGGAGTCCGAGGACAGGGGTTTATCAGCCCCAGCATTTT
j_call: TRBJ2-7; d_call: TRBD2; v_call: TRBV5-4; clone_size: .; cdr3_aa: CASSLGTRGEQYF; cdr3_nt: TGTGCCAGCAGCTTGGGGACTAGGGGCGAGCAGTACTTC
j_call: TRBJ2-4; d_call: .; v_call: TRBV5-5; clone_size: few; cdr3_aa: CASSLAGIKNLAKNIQYF; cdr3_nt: TGTGCCAGCAGCTTGGCCGGGATAAAAAACCTAGCCAAAAACATTCAGTACTTC
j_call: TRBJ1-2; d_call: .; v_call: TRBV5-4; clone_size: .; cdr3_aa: CASSSGYRERNGYTF; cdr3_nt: TGTGCCAGCAGCTCCGGCTACAGGGAAAGGAATGGCTACACCTTC
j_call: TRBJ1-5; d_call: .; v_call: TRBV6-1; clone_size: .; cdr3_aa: CASSGAGGNQPQHF; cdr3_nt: TGTGCCAGCAGTGGGGCAGGCGGCAATCAGCCCCAGCATTTT
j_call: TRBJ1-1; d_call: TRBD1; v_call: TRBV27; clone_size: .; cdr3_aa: CASSNRGMNTEAFF; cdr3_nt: TGTGCCAGCAGTAACAGGGGAATGAACACTGAAGCTTTCTTT
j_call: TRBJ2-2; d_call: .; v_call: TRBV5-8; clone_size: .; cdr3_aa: CASSLERSGYDTGELFF; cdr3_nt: TGTGCCAGCAGCTTGGAGAGATCGGGCTACGACACCGGGGAGCTGTTTTTT
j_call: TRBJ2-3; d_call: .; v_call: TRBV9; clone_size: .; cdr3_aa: CASSGAGWPPGDTQYF; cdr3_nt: TGTGCCAGCAGCGGGGCGGGATGGCCCCCCGGGGATACGCAGTATTTT
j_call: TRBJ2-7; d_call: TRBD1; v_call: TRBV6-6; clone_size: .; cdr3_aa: CASSGAGTGVLEQYF; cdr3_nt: TGTGCCAGCAGTGGGGCCGGGACAGGGGTTCTCGAGCAGTACTTC
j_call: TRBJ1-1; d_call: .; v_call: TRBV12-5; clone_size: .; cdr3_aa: CASGARGDTEAFF; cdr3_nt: TGTGCTAGTGGCGCCCGAGGGGACACTGAAGCTTTCTTT
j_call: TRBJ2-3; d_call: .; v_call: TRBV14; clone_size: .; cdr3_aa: CASTRRGGLSDTQYF; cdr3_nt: TGTGCCAGCACCCGACGTGGGGGCCTCTCAGATACGCAGTATTTT
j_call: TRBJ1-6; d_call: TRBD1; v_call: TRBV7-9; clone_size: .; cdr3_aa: CASSSTFNGQGKNSPLHF; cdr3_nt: TGTGCCAGCAGCTCCACATTCAACGGACAGGGGAAAAATTCACCCCTCCACTTT
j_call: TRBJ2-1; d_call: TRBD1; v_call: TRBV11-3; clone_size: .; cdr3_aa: CASSLGQGAYNEQFF; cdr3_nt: TGTGCCAGCAGCTTAGGTCAGGGGGCCTACAATGAGCAGTTCTTC
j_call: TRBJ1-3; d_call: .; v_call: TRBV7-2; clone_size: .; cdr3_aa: CASSLAGWDAFSGNTIYF; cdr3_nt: TGTGCCAGCAGCTTGGCGGGTTGGGACGCCTTCTCTGGAAACACCATATATTTT
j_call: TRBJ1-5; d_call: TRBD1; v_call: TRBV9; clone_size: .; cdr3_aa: CASTLTGDAGQPQHF; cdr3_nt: TGTGCCAGCACGCTGACAGGGGACGCAGGTCAGCCCCAGCATTTT
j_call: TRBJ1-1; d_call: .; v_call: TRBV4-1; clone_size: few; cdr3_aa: CASSVQGRTEAFF; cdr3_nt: TGCGCCAGCAGCGTTCAGGGTCGCACTGAAGCTTTCTTT
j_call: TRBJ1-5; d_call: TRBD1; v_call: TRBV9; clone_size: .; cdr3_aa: CASSGQGRNQPQHF; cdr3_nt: TGTGCCAGCAGCGGACAGGGTAGGAATCAGCCCCAGCATTTT
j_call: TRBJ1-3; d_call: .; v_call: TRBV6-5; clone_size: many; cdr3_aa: CASSLISSGNTIYF; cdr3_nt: TGTGCCAGCAGTCTTATTTCCTCTGGAAACACCATATATTTT
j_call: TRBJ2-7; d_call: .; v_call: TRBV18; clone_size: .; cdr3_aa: CASSPPGLDYEQYF; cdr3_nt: TGTGCCAGCTCACCACCGGGATTAGACTACGAGCAGTACTTC
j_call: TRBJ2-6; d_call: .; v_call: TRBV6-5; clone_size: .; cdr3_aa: CASMSLHSGANVLTF; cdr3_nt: TGTGCCAGCATGAGCTTGCACTCTGGGGCCAACGTCCTGACTTTC
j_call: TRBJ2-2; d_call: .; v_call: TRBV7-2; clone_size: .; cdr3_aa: CASSSSQGRNTGELFF; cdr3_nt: TGTGCCAGCAGCTCCTCACAGGGTCGGAACACCGGGGAGCTGTTTTTT
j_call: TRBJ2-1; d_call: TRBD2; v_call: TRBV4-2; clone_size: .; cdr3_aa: CASSQQAGTSGYNEQFF; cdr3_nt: TGTGCCAGCAGCCAACAAGCCGGGACTAGCGGCTACAATGAGCAGTTCTTC
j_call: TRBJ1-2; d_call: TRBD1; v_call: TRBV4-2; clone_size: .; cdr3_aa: CASSRNVRTGPDGYTF; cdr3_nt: TGTGCCAGCAGCCGTAATGTCCGGACAGGACCCGATGGCTACACCTTC
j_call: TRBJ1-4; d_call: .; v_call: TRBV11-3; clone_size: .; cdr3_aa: CASSLNRGAHATNEKLFF; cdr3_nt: TGTGCCAGCAGCTTAAATAGGGGGGCCCACGCAACTAATGAAAAACTGTTTTTT
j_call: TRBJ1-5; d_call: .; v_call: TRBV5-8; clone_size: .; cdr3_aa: CASSSRTANQPQHF; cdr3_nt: TGTGCCAGCAGCTCAAGGACGGCTAATCAGCCCCAGCATTTT